This record covers a single TCR beta chain. Its target is not known. These data come from a study of T cell responses to AZD1222 COVID-19 vaccine. Study summary: Pooled together were second doses at about 4 or about 12 weeks.

Study results and caveats: Baseline seropositivity characterized only six AZD1222 recipients.

TCRdb's table, derived via immunoSEQ multiplex PCR, lists solely in-frame clones and lacks some. This sample has fewer than 200,000 clones, with roughly 92% found just once. The CDR3 is 14 amino acids. V was trimmed by 4 bases and J by 5 bases, leaving 15 bases between them. CDR1 and CDR2 from the germline V gene are SEHNR and FQNEAQ (reference sequence). The chain is built from TRBV7-9 and TRBJ2-7; D unclear. The sequence derives from an adult in good health. Sequenced here: peripheral blood, sampled on day 0 of AZD1222 vaccination. CDR3 bases: TGTGCCAGCAGCTCCAGTTTCGGCAGCCACGAGCAGTACTTC. Its protein product is CASSSSFGSHEQYF.